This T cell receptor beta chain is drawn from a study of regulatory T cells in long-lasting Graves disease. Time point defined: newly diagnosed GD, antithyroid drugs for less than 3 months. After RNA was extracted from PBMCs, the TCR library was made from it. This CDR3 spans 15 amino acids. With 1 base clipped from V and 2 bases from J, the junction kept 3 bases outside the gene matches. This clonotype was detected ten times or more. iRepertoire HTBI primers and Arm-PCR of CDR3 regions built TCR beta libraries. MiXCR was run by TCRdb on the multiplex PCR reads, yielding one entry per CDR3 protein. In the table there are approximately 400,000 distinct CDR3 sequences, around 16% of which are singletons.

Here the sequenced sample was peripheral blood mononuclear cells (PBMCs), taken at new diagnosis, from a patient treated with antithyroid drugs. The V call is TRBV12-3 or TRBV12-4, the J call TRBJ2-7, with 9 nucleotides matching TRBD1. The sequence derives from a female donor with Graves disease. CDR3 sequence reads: CASSLEQGATYEQYF. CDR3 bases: TGTGCCAGCAGTTTAGAACAGGGGGCTACCTACGAGCAGTACTTC.